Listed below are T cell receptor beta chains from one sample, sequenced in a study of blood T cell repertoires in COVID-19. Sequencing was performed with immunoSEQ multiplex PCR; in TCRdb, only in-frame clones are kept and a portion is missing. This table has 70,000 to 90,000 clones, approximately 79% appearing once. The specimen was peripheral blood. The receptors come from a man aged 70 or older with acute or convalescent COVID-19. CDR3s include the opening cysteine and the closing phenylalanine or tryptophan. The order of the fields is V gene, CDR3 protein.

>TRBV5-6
CASSASGTGRETQYF
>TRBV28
CASSANGGKLFF
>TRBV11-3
CASSWSGGAFNEQFF
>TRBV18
CASSPGAGVNTEAFF
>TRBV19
CASSTGTGLTEAFF
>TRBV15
CATSRDRTHEKLFF
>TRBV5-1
CASSSTGTLNTEAFF
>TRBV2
CATGRDTNQPQHF
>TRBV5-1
CASSARTSGGTDTQYF
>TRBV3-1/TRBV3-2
CASRGQAGYEQFF
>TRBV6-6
CASSYRGGYEQYF
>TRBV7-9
CASSSEVERDEQYF
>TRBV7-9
CASSRTGQHTGELFF
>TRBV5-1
CASRSWDKNTGELFF
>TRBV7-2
CASSLRRSGSPLHF
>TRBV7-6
CASSLAPGQGTNTGELFF
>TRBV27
CASSALAAGSGYTF
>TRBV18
CASSPGQNNSPLHF
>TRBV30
CAWSVGVAGRQPQHF
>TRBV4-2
CASSHLSQGGAEAFF
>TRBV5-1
CASSIGQGSVEQYF
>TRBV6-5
CASSYSPYSYEQYF
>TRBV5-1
CASSRDRGAGEKLFF
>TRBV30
CAWSVRRTNPRSGELFF
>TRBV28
CASVRGPGLAGGYEQFF
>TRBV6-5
CASSYSTGVPGELFF
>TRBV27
CASSFWDSTGELFF
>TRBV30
CAWGRGYNTEAFF
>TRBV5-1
CASSSSGGQRQNTEAFF
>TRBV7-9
CASSRNEGTGLNEQFF
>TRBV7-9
CASSQDSNYGYTF
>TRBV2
CASSPLASTQQNIQYF
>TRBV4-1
CASSQDVAAYGETQYF
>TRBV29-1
CSAGTSGVDEQFF
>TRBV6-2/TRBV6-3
CASSYTSGGAFF
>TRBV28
CASSLPWTGNTGELFF
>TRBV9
CASSVEAGGAQYF
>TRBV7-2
CASSLGGRRNSPLHF
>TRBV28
CASSRTGGAGANVLTF
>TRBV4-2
CASSQDGLAGDPTDTQYF
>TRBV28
CASSLNLAGVETQYF
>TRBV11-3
CASSRDTYNEQFF
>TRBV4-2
CASSQDGGGPEDEKLFF
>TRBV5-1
CASSRRQGAGEQFF
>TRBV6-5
CASSRDNINTEAFF
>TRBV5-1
CASSKGQNYGYTF
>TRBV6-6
CASSYAVNEQFF
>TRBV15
CATSSPTTGLETQYF
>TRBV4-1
CASSQEPTSGGWNEQFF
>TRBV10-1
CARLRVSGNTIYF
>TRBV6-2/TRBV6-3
CASSPFSRGYTF
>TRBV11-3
CASSPGQGHSGANVLTF
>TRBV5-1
CASSWRQRTDTEAFF
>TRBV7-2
CASSSGLDPTGELFF
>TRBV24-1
CATSGGDRGYNEQFF
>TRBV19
CASSIGLAGAGNEQFF
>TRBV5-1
CASRASTGELFF